Sequencing of this T cell receptor (beta chain) was carried out in a study of blood T cells in healthy people across ages. Points from the study as a whole: Across the age range, TCR beta diversity per million T cells fell in a roughly linear way.

Primed by a sample-barcoded 5' primer and a J-beta primer mix, a second PCR proceeded for about 7 to 11 cycles. TCRdb processed the 5' RACE reads anew with MiXCR; each CDR3 protein has one entry. The profile shows over 1,500,000 distinct CDR3 sequences, about 50% of them singletons. Total RNA was isolated from each sample in quantities of at least 6 micrograms. Germline assignment: CDR1 DFQATT and CDR2 SNEGSKA (reference sequence). The CDR3 runs 15 residues. V shed 3 bases and J 5 bases; nucleotides not matched to a gene: 12. Details on this clonotype: No antigen is known for it.

Sequences were obtained from blood. This receptor was taken from a woman aged 35 to 49 in good health. This rearrangement joins TRBV20-1 to TRBJ1-2, with 7 bases identical to TRBD1. Here the CDR3 reads CSASATGQRSYGYTF. CDR3 in DNA: TGCAGTGCTAGTGCCACGGGACAGCGCAGTTATGGCTACACCTTC.